This is a list of T cell receptor beta chains from one sample in a study of blood T cell repertoires in COVID-19. The assay was immunoSEQ multiplex PCR, and TCRdb's table has in-frame clones only and misses some. The sample holds 120,000 or so clones, approximately 80% seen once. Sequencing was done on a sample of peripheral blood. The receptors here all came from a man between 65 and 80 years old with acute or convalescent COVID-19. CDR3s include the opening cysteine and the closing phenylalanine or tryptophan. D genes are given only for firm matches. Where a row states a size, it is once, few, many or the class of an expanded clone; other rows omit it.

abundance: few; j_gene: TRBJ1-2; d_gene: NA; v_gene: TRBV4-1; CDR3aa: CASSRQTGKENYGYTF; CDR3nt: TGCGCCAGCAGTCGACAGACAGGCAAGGAGAACTATGGCTACACCTTC
abundance: NA; j_gene: TRBJ2-5; d_gene: NA; v_gene: TRBV10-3; CDR3aa: CAISESGRGPSGETQYF; CDR3nt: TGTGCCATCAGTGAGTCTGGCAGGGGTCCCTCGGGGGAGACCCAGTACTTC
abundance: NA; j_gene: TRBJ2-5; d_gene: TRBD1; v_gene: TRBV5-1; CDR3aa: CASSVDRAYQETQYF; CDR3nt: TGCGCCAGCAGCGTGGACAGGGCGTACCAAGAGACCCAGTACTTC
abundance: NA; j_gene: TRBJ2-1; d_gene: TRBD2; v_gene: TRBV27; CDR3aa: CASRSPPGREFF; CDR3nt: TGTGCCAGCAGATCCCCGCCGGGGAGGGAGTTCTTC
abundance: NA; j_gene: TRBJ1-3; d_gene: TRBD1; v_gene: TRBV12-3/TRBV12-4; CDR3aa: CASSRGSGNTIYF; CDR3nt: TGTGCCAGCAGCAGGGGGTCTGGAAACACCATATATTTT
abundance: NA; j_gene: TRBJ1-1; d_gene: NA; v_gene: TRBV10-3; CDR3aa: CAISVRPGDEAFF; CDR3nt: TGTGCCATCAGTGTTCGCCCGGGGGATGAAGCTTTCTTT
abundance: NA; j_gene: TRBJ1-1; d_gene: NA; v_gene: TRBV28; CDR3aa: CASSFGLLRNTEAFF; CDR3nt: TGTGCCAGCAGTTTCGGTCTCCTAAGGAACACTGAAGCTTTCTTT
abundance: NA; j_gene: TRBJ2-5; d_gene: TRBD2; v_gene: TRBV6-6; CDR3aa: CASSLIAGLETQYF; CDR3nt: TGTGCCAGCAGCCTTATAGCGGGATTAGAGACCCAGTACTTC
abundance: NA; j_gene: TRBJ2-5; d_gene: TRBD2; v_gene: TRBV2; CDR3aa: CASKPAGYQETQYF; CDR3nt: TGTGCCAGCAAGCCAGCGGGGTATCAAGAGACCCAGTACTTC
abundance: NA; j_gene: TRBJ1-5; d_gene: TRBD1; v_gene: TRBV6-6; CDR3aa: CASARQGDQPQHF; CDR3nt: TGTGCCAGCGCCCGACAGGGAGACCAGCCCCAGCATTTT
abundance: NA; j_gene: TRBJ2-1; d_gene: TRBD1; v_gene: TRBV6-1; CDR3aa: CASSENRGYGEQFF; CDR3nt: TGTGCCAGCAGTGAGAACAGGGGGTATGGTGAGCAGTTCTTC
abundance: NA; j_gene: TRBJ1-4; d_gene: NA; v_gene: TRBV3-1/TRBV3-2; CDR3aa: CASSQPTGLGKLFF; CDR3nt: TGTGCCAGCAGCCAACCGACAGGATTGGGAAAACTGTTTTTT
abundance: NA; j_gene: TRBJ1-3; d_gene: NA; v_gene: TRBV7-8; CDR3aa: CASSLPPLARGSGNTIYF; CDR3nt: TGTGCCAGCAGCTTACCGCCTCTGGCCCGGGGCTCTGGAAACACCATATATTTT
abundance: NA; j_gene: TRBJ2-5; d_gene: TRBD1; v_gene: TRBV2; CDR3aa: CASSERSGGPVTQYF; CDR3nt: TGTGCCAGCAGTGAACGCTCAGGGGGTCCGGTGACCCAGTACTTC
abundance: NA; j_gene: TRBJ1-6; d_gene: NA; v_gene: TRBV11-3; CDR3aa: CASSLNPYNSPLHF; CDR3nt: TGTGCCAGCAGCTTAAATCCGTATAATTCACCCCTCCACTTT
abundance: NA; j_gene: TRBJ1-4; d_gene: TRBD1; v_gene: TRBV18; CDR3aa: CASSHTRGLDEKLFF; CDR3nt: TGTGCCAGCTCACACACCAGGGGGTTGGATGAAAAACTGTTTTTT
abundance: NA; j_gene: TRBJ1-2; d_gene: NA; v_gene: TRBV5-6; CDR3aa: CASSLAGRTNYGYTF; CDR3nt: TGTGCCAGCAGCTTGGCCGGCAGGACTAACTATGGCTACACCTTC
abundance: NA; j_gene: TRBJ2-3; d_gene: TRBD2; v_gene: TRBV5-1; CDR3aa: CASSLGTSGGIDTQYF; CDR3nt: TGCGCCAGCAGCTTGGGGACTAGCGGGGGAATAGATACGCAGTATTTT
abundance: NA; j_gene: TRBJ2-7; d_gene: NA; v_gene: TRBV5-5; CDR3aa: CASSLLDEQYF; CDR3nt: TGTGCCAGCAGCTTGCTTGACGAGCAGTACTTC
abundance: NA; j_gene: TRBJ1-6; d_gene: TRBD1; v_gene: TRBV19; CDR3aa: CASSTTGRTGSSYNSPLHF; CDR3nt: TGTGCCAGTAGTACCACAGGAAGGACAGGGAGCTCCTATAATTCACCCCTCCACTTT
abundance: NA; j_gene: TRBJ1-2; d_gene: TRBD1; v_gene: TRBV11-2; CDR3aa: CASSLRQGNYGYTF; CDR3nt: TGTGCCAGCAGCCTCCGACAGGGCAACTATGGCTACACCTTC
abundance: NA; j_gene: TRBJ2-1; d_gene: TRBD1; v_gene: TRBV4-1; CDR3aa: CASSHATGANPDEQFF; CDR3nt: TGCGCCAGCAGCCATGCTACAGGGGCCAATCCCGATGAGCAGTTCTTC
abundance: NA; j_gene: TRBJ2-3; d_gene: NA; v_gene: TRBV1; CDR3aa: CTSSQERGDYPVTGTQYF; CDR3nt: TGCACCAGCAGCCAAGAACGAGGGGACTACCCGGTGACTGGTACGCAGTATTTT
abundance: NA; j_gene: TRBJ1-2; d_gene: NA; v_gene: TRBV9; CDR3aa: CASSTLAANYGYTF; CDR3nt: TGTGCCAGCAGCACCTTGGCCGCTAACTATGGCTACACCTTC
abundance: NA; j_gene: TRBJ1-3; d_gene: NA; v_gene: TRBV6-5; CDR3aa: CASSPGGGGNTIYF; CDR3nt: TGTGCCAGCAGTCCCGGGGGTGGCGGAAACACCATATATTTT
abundance: few; j_gene: TRBJ1-5; d_gene: NA; v_gene: TRBV24-1; CDR3aa: CATSDFSGQPQHF; CDR3nt: TGTGCCACCAGTGATTTCTCGGGTCAGCCCCAGCATTTT
abundance: NA; j_gene: TRBJ2-1; d_gene: NA; v_gene: TRBV6-5; CDR3aa: CASSMLGRTYNEQFF; CDR3nt: TGTGCCAGCAGCATGCTAGGGAGGACCTACAATGAGCAGTTCTTC
abundance: NA; j_gene: TRBJ2-3; d_gene: NA; v_gene: TRBV5-1; CDR3aa: CASSGQNTQYF; CDR3nt: TGCGCCAGCAGCGGGCAAAATACGCAGTATTTT
abundance: NA; j_gene: TRBJ1-2; d_gene: NA; v_gene: TRBV7-9; CDR3aa: CASRSHSGGDGYTF; CDR3nt: TGTGCCAGCAGATCCCATAGTGGGGGGGATGGCTACACCTTC
abundance: NA; j_gene: TRBJ2-7; d_gene: TRBD1; v_gene: TRBV3-1/TRBV3-2; CDR3aa: CASSGQGAREQYF; CDR3nt: TGTGCCAGCAGCGGACAGGGGGCGAGGGAGCAGTACTTC
abundance: NA; j_gene: TRBJ2-1; d_gene: NA; v_gene: TRBV4-1; CDR3aa: CASSQDTGGKVF; CDR3nt: TGCGCCAGCAGCCAGGACACAGGCGGGAAGGTCTTC
abundance: NA; j_gene: TRBJ1-1; d_gene: NA; v_gene: TRBV11-2; CDR3aa: CASSGITGIEAFF; CDR3nt: TGTGCCAGCAGCGGAATAACCGGGATTGAAGCTTTCTTT
abundance: once; j_gene: TRBJ1-1; d_gene: TRBD1; v_gene: TRBV5-8; CDR3aa: CASSFQTGPYTEAFF; CDR3nt: TGTGCCAGCAGCTTCCAGACAGGGCCCTACACTGAAGCTTTCTTT
abundance: NA; j_gene: TRBJ1-1; d_gene: NA; v_gene: TRBV3-1/TRBV3-2; CDR3aa: CASSQTENTEAFF; CDR3nt: TGTGCCAGCAGTCAGACAGAAAACACTGAAGCTTTCTTT
abundance: NA; j_gene: TRBJ2-7; d_gene: TRBD2; v_gene: TRBV5-5; CDR3aa: CASSLVVAGALSYEQYF; CDR3nt: TGTGCCAGCAGCTTGGTAGTAGCGGGGGCCCTCTCCTACGAGCAGTACTTC
abundance: NA; j_gene: TRBJ1-6; d_gene: NA; v_gene: TRBV6-6; CDR3aa: CASSFDSPNSPLHF; CDR3nt: TGTGCCAGCAGTTTTGACAGCCCGAATTCACCCCTCCACTTT
abundance: NA; j_gene: TRBJ1-3; d_gene: NA; v_gene: TRBV11-2; CDR3aa: CASSLTTGRGNTIYF; CDR3nt: TGTGCCAGCAGCTTAACCACAGGGCGAGGAAACACCATATATTTT